This T cell receptor beta chain was captured by sequencing in a study of blood T cells in healthy people across ages (dated by TCRdb to between 2014 and 2017). About the investigation overall: In model experiments, template switching captured about one uniquely barcoded TCR beta cDNA molecule for every two T cells. Four age groups were formed from the donors: young (average approximately 15 years), middle-aged (more than 35), aged (over 55) and long-lived (less than 85). Donors of different ages were randomly distributed across sequencing lanes to avoid experimental bias. For two donors (one aged 18 to 30 and one aged 80 or older), the study analyzed two additional independent replicas of 1 million unique cDNA reads from the same blood draw. Using deep sequencing normalized with unique cDNA molecular identifiers, the study measured how TCR beta repertoire diversity changes with age.

The donors were some 39 Caucasian individuals from Russia, aged 6 to 90 years, who were systemically healthy. Each donor gave ten milliliters of peripheral blood, drawn into EDTA-treated Vacutainer tubes. PBMCs were isolated by Ficoll-Paque density-gradient centrifugation, with at least 7 million obtained per sample. Total RNA, at least 6 micrograms per sample, was extracted from PBMCs with Trizol reagent. Naive CD45RAhigh/CD27high T cell percentages were measured by flow cytometry on a PBMC aliquot from every donor. The library relied on 5' RACE. Sequencing instrument: Illumina HiSeq 2500. The second PCR ran for about 6 to 11 cycles and used a J-beta primer mix along with a sample-barcoded 5' primer. A template-switch 5' adaptor carrying 12 random nucleotides introduced a unique molecular identifier onto each TCR beta cDNA molecule. At least 3 million CDR3-containing paired-end reads were obtained from each sample. First-strand cDNA was synthesized from all RNA with the Mint cDNA synthesis kit, primed by a TRBC-specific oligonucleotide. Following uracil-DNA glycosylase treatment, all cDNA underwent a first 18-cycle PCR with the universal primers M1SS and BC2_uni_R. As for the original processing: For normalization, 1 million high-quality reads, each with a distinct molecular identifier, were randomly selected from each sample. Instead of being binned into consensus sequences, reads that shared molecular identifiers were thrown out. MiTCR, set to a Q25 quality threshold and the strictest error-elimination algorithm, was used for CDR3 identification, clonotype clustering and error correction. A nonparametric unseen species model with Euler transformation was used to estimate lower-bound total TCR beta diversity. TCRdb itself trimmed the public reads at Q25 with fastp, ran MiXCR and retained productive beta chains. Rows with one shared CDR3 protein collapse into an entry with the most common genes and DNA. These V and J calls rely on TCRdb rather than the paper's analysis. The sample table holds approximately 730,000 distinct CDR3 sequences, of which around half were seen once. The ten largest make up 41% of the sample.

Results the study describes overall, beyond this receptor: Estimates of total diversity based on one million sequenced T cells were regarded as lower bounds and as underestimates. There was a strong correlation between observed TCR beta diversity and the percentage of naive T cells measured by flow cytometry. Compared with the aged group, more naive CD4+ T cells, fewer expanded clones and increased TCR diversity were shown by the long-lived group, suggesting age selection. Because profiling used bulk unsorted PBMCs, naive and antigen-experienced compartments could not be compared conclusively. Donor CMV infection status was unknown, potentially confounding age-related changes in expanded clonotypes. Observed TCR beta diversity per million T cells fell roughly linearly with age, and a significant reduction was already apparent by age roughly 40.

This clonotype was detected only a few times. What this receptor recognizes is not known. Base-call qualities are not available, and no considerably larger clone is one nucleotide away. The receptor was derived from a man aged 80 or over in good health. Material: blood.

The CDR3 amino acid sequence is: CASSLDISYEQYF. The bases are TGTGCCAGCAGCTTAGACATCTCCTACGAGCAGTACTTC. Here the chain combines TRBV7-9 and TRBJ2-7, with no reliable assignment of the D segment. CDR1 SEHNR and CDR2 FQNEAQ are derived from the germline V gene (reference sequence). The CDR3 spans 13 residues, from the cysteine through the phenylalanine. The sequence is cut down to CDR3 DNA, 39 bases in frame from base 1. V and J lose 1 base and 0 bases, and a span of 4 bases separates them.